The 13 T cell receptor beta chains presented below share a single source sample, sequenced in a study of cytomegalovirus exposure and HLA in healthy donors. Measured with immunoSEQ multiplex PCR; TCRdb has only the in-frame clones, and not every one. The sample holds about 150,000 clones; approximately 86% are singletons and the top ten take 20% to 25%. The sequencing sample was made of PBMCs. The receptors stem from a man between 18 and 29 years old in good health and CMV-seropositive.

The rearrangement links TRBV9 to TRBJ1-1; D may be TRBD1 (5 bases). Per germline, CDR1 SGDLS and CDR2 YYNGEE. This CDR3 region has 14 residues. Between the trimmed V and J ends, which lost 4 bases and 1 base, there was a span of 11 bases. The CDR3 DNA follows: TGTGCCAGCAGCTTGAGACAGTCGAACACTGAAGCTTTCTTT. Translated: CASSLRQSNTEAFF.

The CDR3 spells CASSPGLESSEQYF. Written as DNA, the CDR3 is TGCGCCAGCAGCCCGGGACTAGAATCGTCCGAGCAGTACTTC. The chain is built from TRBV4-1 and TRBJ2-7, with 8 bases aligning to TRBD2. The germline V gene encodes CDR1 MGHRA and CDR2 YSYEKL. This CDR3 has 14 residues. Trimming at V came to 4 bases and at J to 6 bases, leaving 8 bases not matched to a gene.

The genes are TRBV27 and TRBJ2-5; D is possibly TRBD2 (7 bases). The CDR3 consists of 16 residues. Trimming left V 1 base short and J 1 base short, with 13 bases between. Germline V gives CDR1 MNHEY, CDR2 SMNVEV (reference sequence). CDR3 nucleotide sequence: TGTGCCAGCAGTTTATTAACGAGGGGGGGCCAAGAGACCCAGTACTTC. Translating gives CASSLLTRGGQETQYF.

This clone showed up just once. V usage is TRBV6-5 and J usage is TRBJ2-7; D is unresolved. The CDR3 runs 16 residues. V lost 0 bases and J 0 bases, leaving 12 bases between the germline ends. Germline CDR1 MNHEY, CDR2 SVGAGI. The CDR3 region is CASSYSWADRSYEQYF. CDR3 bases: TGTGCCAGCAGTTACTCGTGGGCAGACCGCTCCTACGAGCAGTACTTC.

The chain combines TRBV4-3 with TRBJ2-3, with D possibly matching TRBD2 (6 bases). Germline V gene sequence: CDR1 LGHNA, CDR2 YSLEER. Trimming shortened V by 3 bases and J by 6 bases, and 10 bases separated the two germline ends. This CDR3 has 13 amino acids. The CDR3 here is CASSQILADTQYF. DNA for the CDR3: TGCGCCAGCAGCCAGATCCTAGCGGATACGCAGTATTTT.

The genes are TRBV6-4 and TRBJ2-3, with TRBD2 matching 10 bases. CDR3 length: 16 amino acids. V shed 3 bases, J shed 6 bases, and the junction held 9 bases outside the gene matches. Germline lookup yields CDR1 MRHNA and CDR2 SNTAGT. The CDR3 DNA sequence: TGTGCCAGCAGTGAATTGGCCAGCGGGGGGGCTGATACGCAGTATTTT. Translated: CASSELASGGADTQYF.

The rearrangement joins TRBV7-2 to TRBJ2-7; 8 bases are shared with TRBD2. With V trimmed by 5 bases and J by 2 bases, 17 bases remained unmatched. The length of the CDR3 is 18 residues. Germline assignment: CDR1 SGHTA and CDR2 FQGNSA. The CDR3 DNA reads as TGTGCCAGCAGCCAATTAGCGGGGAACCCTACTTTCCCCTACGAGCAGTACTTC. Its translation is CASSQLAGNPTFPYEQYF.

In its sample, this clone was seen a few times. The same CDR3 arises from other DNA sequences in this sample as well. V usage is TRBV19 and J usage is TRBJ2-7; TRBD1 might be the D (6 bases). With 3 bases removed from V and 2 bases from J, the gap between germline ends came to 14 bases. This CDR3 is 15 amino acids long. From germline, CDR1 is LNHDA and CDR2 SQIVND (reference sequence). CDR3 sequence (DNA): TGTGCCAGTAGTATTTATTCGACAGGTCCCTACGAGCAGTACTTC. Protein: CASSIYSTGPYEQYF.

The chain is built from TRBV7-9 and TRBJ2-1; tentative D call: TRBD2 (6 bases). V was shortened by 3 bases and J by 6 bases, with 15 bases between the two germline ends. There are 15 residues in the CDR3. Germline V gene lookup returns CDR1 SEHNR and CDR2 FQNEAQ (reference sequence). The CDR3 reads CASSFGGGAFNEQFF. DNA of the CDR3: TGTGCCAGCAGCTTCGGGGGTGGGGCCTTCAATGAGCAGTTCTTC.

This chain links TRBV9 with TRBJ1-5; 9 nucleotides match TRBD1. CDR3 length: 14 amino acids. The germline gives CDR1 SGDLS, CDR2 YYNGEE. The V and J ends lost 7 bases and 2 bases, in that order; junction bases with no gene match: 4. This CDR3 reads CASGGQGRNQPQHF. The CDR3 DNA reads TGTGCCAGCGGGGGACAGGGCCGCAATCAGCCCCAGCATTTT.

The genes are TRBV9 and TRBJ2-7; the D gene is possibly TRBD2 (7 bases). The CDR3 spans 18 residues. Trimming took 4 bases from V and 0 from J, leaving 23 bases between them. Germline V lookup: CDR1 SGDLS, CDR2 YYNGEE. Here the CDR3 DNA reads TGTGCCAGCAGCTCCGGAGTGGGGGCTAGCGGCCTCTCCTACGAGCAGTACTTC. Its translation: CASSSGVGASGLSYEQYF.

This rearrangement joins TRBV2 to TRBJ2-3; 13 positions agree with TRBD2. Germline lookup yields CDR1 SNHLY and CDR2 FYNNEI. V dropped 2 bases and J dropped 7; count of bases not matched to a gene: 9. This CDR3 has 17 amino acids. This CDR3 is CASSEPHTSGGANTQYF. DNA for the CDR3: TGTGCCAGCAGTGAACCCCATACTAGCGGGGGGGCAAATACGCAGTATTTT. The full variable domain, its missing parts supplied by reference TRBV2 and TRBJ2-3, is EPEVTQTPSHQVTQMGQEVILRCVPISNHLYFYWYRQILGQKVEFLVSFYNNEISEKSEIFDDQFSVERPDGSNFTLKIRSTKLEDSAMYFCASSEPHTSGGANTQYFGPGTRLTVL.

The V and J genes are TRBV2 and TRBJ1-5; no clear D. The CDR3 runs 14 residues. The germline V gene encodes CDR1 SNHLY and CDR2 FYNNEI. V shed 3 bases and J shed 2 bases, with 8 bases lying between them. Here the CDR3 reads CASSDGRGNQPQHF. The CDR3 nucleotides read TGTGCCAGCAGTGATGGGAGGGGCAATCAGCCCCAGCATTTT.